This TCR beta chain appears in the sequencing data of a study of T cell responses to AZD1222 COVID-19 vaccine. Study-wide points: Mapped onto spike, vaccine-associated CD4 TCRs spanned it and were dominant at 160-218 and 743-854. Donors, mostly white British, included more females; clonal diversity was possibly underestimated. Only six or seven AZD1222 recipients tested seropositive at baseline.

Produced via immunoSEQ multiplex PCR; TCRdb's table is partial and in-frame only. The table includes about 84,000 clones, 80% to 90% detected once. Unmatched junction bases numbered 3, after V lost 4 bases and J lost 2 bases. The CDR3 covers 14 residues. CDR1 and CDR2 from the germline V gene are SGHDT and YYEEEE. Notes on this clone: The antigen is unknown.

The chain carries TRBV5-6 and TRBJ1-2; TRBD1 agrees at 9 bases. The starting material was peripheral blood, obtained 28 days after the second AZD1222 dose. The receptor was derived from an adult who received the AZD1222 COVID-19 vaccine. The CDR3 region is CASSRDRANYGYTF. The CDR3 DNA sequence: TGTGCCAGCAGCCGGGACAGGGCGAACTATGGCTACACCTTC.